A selection of T cell receptor beta chains follows, all from one sample in a study of CD8 T cells in ankylosing spondylitis. One entry per CDR3 protein results from TCRdb running MiXCR on the 5' RACE reads. The sample has hundreds of thousands of distinct CDR3 sequences, more than 25% seen once. Sequenced input: blood, either unsorted or a sorted T cell fraction (not recorded which). These receptors were obtained from a male donor with ankylosing spondylitis. Both conserved end residues are part of each CDR3. The D gene is left open where the match is weak. Some rows mark clone size as missing; the rest say once, few, many or name a class of expanded clone.

D: TRBD1
J: TRBJ2-7
size: .
V: TRBV5-1
CDR3: CASSPGTAAGEQYF
DNA: TGCGCCAGCAGCCCCGGGACAGCTGCCGGCGAGCAGTACTTC

D: .
J: TRBJ1-1
size: few
V: TRBV7-2
CDR3: CASSSDRGRKAFF
DNA: TGTGCCAGCAGCTCAGACCGGGGTCGTAAAGCTTTCTTT

D: .
J: TRBJ2-1
size: .
V: TRBV18
CDR3: CASSVSMVGNEQFF
DNA: TGTGCCAGCTCAGTCTCCATGGTCGGCAATGAGCAGTTCTTC

D: TRBD2
J: TRBJ2-3
size: many
V: TRBV12-3/TRBV12-4
CDR3: CASSPTSGSTDTQYF
DNA: TGTGCCAGCAGTCCGACTAGCGGGAGCACAGATACGCAGTATTTT

D: .
J: TRBJ2-3
size: .
V: TRBV20-1
CDR3: CSARRGRGTDTQYF
DNA: TGCAGTGCCAGGCGGGGTCGGGGCACAGATACGCAGTATTTT

D: .
J: TRBJ1-5
size: .
V: TRBV20-1
CDR3: CSAFSRFGDQPQHF
DNA: TGCAGTGCTTTCTCACGCTTTGGGGATCAGCCCCAGCATTTT

D: .
J: TRBJ1-3
size: .
V: TRBV11-2
CDR3: CASSSDLSPSGNTIYF
DNA: TGTGCCAGCAGTTCGGACCTATCCCCCTCTGGAAACACCATATATTTT

D: .
J: TRBJ2-2
size: few
V: TRBV7-2
CDR3: CASSLAGPNTGELFF
DNA: TGTGCCAGCAGCTTGGCGGGGCCTAACACCGGGGAGCTGTTTTTT

D: TRBD1
J: TRBJ2-3
size: .
V: TRBV10-3
CDR3: CAISDPGTATDTQYF
DNA: TGTGCCATCAGTGATCCCGGGACAGCCACAGATACGCAGTATTTT

D: .
J: TRBJ1-2
size: .
V: TRBV5-1
CDR3: CASSLEQNYGYTF
DNA: TGCGCCAGCAGCTTGGAACAGAACTATGGCTACACCTTC

D: TRBD1
J: TRBJ2-7
size: .
V: TRBV12-3/TRBV12-4
CDR3: CTSSGGQGSYEQYF
DNA: TGTACCAGCAGTGGGGGACAGGGTTCCTACGAGCAGTACTTC

D: .
J: TRBJ1-1
size: few
V: TRBV29-1
CDR3: CSVEGRGQITEAFF
DNA: TGCAGCGTTGAGGGTCGAGGGCAGATCACTGAAGCTTTCTTT

D: TRBD1
J: TRBJ1-5
size: .
V: TRBV4-2
CDR3: CASSQMPGQGAGQPQHF
DNA: TGTGCCAGCAGCCAGATGCCGGGACAGGGGGCTGGACAGCCCCAGCATTTT

D: .
J: TRBJ1-2
size: few
V: TRBV20-1
CDR3: CSAGGLHFNYGYTF
DNA: TGCAGTGCTGGGGGACTTCATTTCAACTATGGCTACACCTTC

D: .
J: TRBJ2-5
size: .
V: TRBV7-2
CDR3: CASSRRPAGLGETQYF
DNA: TGTGCCAGCAGCCGACGTCCGGCAGGGTTGGGAGAGACCCAGTACTTC

D: TRBD2
J: TRBJ2-5
size: few
V: TRBV29-1
CDR3: CSVVSLAGFETQYF
DNA: TGCAGCGTTGTCTCTCTAGCGGGATTTGAGACCCAGTACTTC

D: .
J: TRBJ2-7
size: .
V: TRBV12-3/TRBV12-4
CDR3: CASTPGTESYEQYF
DNA: TGTGCCAGCACCCCCGGGACGGAGTCCTACGAGCAGTACTTC

D: .
J: TRBJ1-1
size: .
V: TRBV5-1
CDR3: CASSLDSAAFF
DNA: TGCGCCAGCAGCTTGGACTCTGCAGCTTTCTTT

D: TRBD1
J: TRBJ2-1
size: few
V: TRBV6-5
CDR3: CASSYSGQGTGNEQFF
DNA: TGTGCCAGCAGTTACTCTGGACAGGGGACCGGGAATGAGCAGTTCTTC

D: TRBD1
J: TRBJ1-1
size: .
V: TRBV30
CDR3: CAWSRTGGMNTEAFF
DNA: TGTGCCTGGAGTCGGACAGGGGGCATGAACACTGAAGCTTTCTTT

D: .
J: TRBJ1-5
size: .
V: TRBV20-1
CDR3: CSAGMQRGYQPQHF
DNA: TGCAGTGCGGGCATGCAAAGGGGATATCAGCCCCAGCATTTT

D: .
J: TRBJ1-2
size: .
V: TRBV12-3/TRBV12-4
CDR3: CASSLLELGYGYTF
DNA: TGTGCCAGCAGTTTATTGGAGTTGGGCTATGGCTACACCTTC